This record concerns one T cell receptor (beta chain) sequence. The antigen is unknown. Time point specified: baseline pretreatment blood. Treatment of the sample: 15 Gy SBRT to primary tumor, nephrectomy 4 weeks later. The tumor was a clear cell renal cell carcinoma. V gave up 7 bases and J gave up 1 base, with 10 bases separating them. The length of the CDR3 is 14 residues. The germline CDR1 and CDR2 sequences are MNHEY and SVGAGI. This sample was taken from a study of radiation and T cells in renal cell carcinoma. Regarding the study as a whole: From baseline, blood top tumor clonotypes peaked at 2 weeks post-radiation. No pretreatment tumor biopsies were available for baseline clonotypes.

The repertoire was sequenced with immunoSEQ multiplex PCR; TCRdb's copy has only in-frame clones and lacks some. The data contain about 130,000 clones, more than 70% of them singletons. V is TRBV6-5 and J is TRBJ1-4, with unresolved D. The origin of this receptor is a woman aged 45-65 years with renal cell carcinoma. The sequencing here drew on blood, taken from a patient whose treatment included radiotherapy and nephrectomy. Here the CDR3 DNA reads TGTGCCAGCACCAGTGGGGTAACTAATGAAAAACTGTTTTTT. Translated: CASTSGVTNEKLFF.